The 26 T cell receptor beta chains in this list originate from one sample, sequenced in a study of Graves' ophthalmopathy and Graves' hyperthyroidism. RNA transcripts were the source from which TCR beta CDR3 regions were amplified. RT-PCR in the first round used HTBI primers; a second-round multiplex PCR followed. TCRdb analysed the multiplex PCR reads with MiXCR anew, one entry per CDR3 protein. The profile shows some 1.1 million distinct CDR3 sequences, 35% to 40% of them singletons. Sequenced sample: peripheral blood or thyroid tissue (not recorded which). Receptors were obtained from an adult man with Graves' hyperthyroidism.

This clonotype occurred many times. The chain links TRBV14 to TRBJ2-7, with unresolved D. This CDR3 has 12 residues. Germline V gene lookup returns CDR1 SGHDN and CDR2 FVKESK. V dropped 0 bases and J dropped 5 bases, with 5 bases sitting between them. CDR3: CASSQDTNEQYF. Here the CDR3 DNA reads TGTGCCAGCAGCCAAGATACCAACGAGCAGTACTTC.

The chain carries TRBV20-1 and TRBJ2-2; TRBD2 agrees at 10 bases. Trimming cost V 0 bases and J 3 bases; bases outside gene matches: 7. Germline V lookup: CDR1 DFQATT, CDR2 SNEGSKA (reference sequence). The CDR3 contains 17 residues. CDR3: CSARDSLLAGDTGELFF. CDR3 nucleotides: TGCAGTGCTAGAGATTCTCTTCTAGCGGGAGACACCGGGGAGCTGTTTTTT.

This clonotype was seen a handful of times. The chain combines TRBV30 with TRBJ2-5; D gene uncertain. This CDR3 comprises 12 residues. The germline V and J ends were trimmed by 4 bases and 5 bases, with 11 bases remaining between them. Germline CDR1 and CDR2: GTSNPN and SVGIG (reference sequence). The CDR3 DNA reads as TGTGCCTGGAAAACGTTTGGGGAGACCCAGTACTTC. It is translated as CAWKTFGETQYF.

This clonotype was seen repeatedly, ten times or more. The chain has TRBV6-6 and TRBJ1-5, with 8 bases lining up with TRBD1. The CDR3 is made up of 14 amino acids. Germline CDR1 MNHNY, CDR2 SVGAGI (reference sequence). Germline trimming cut 6 bases from V and 3 bases from J; bases unmatched to any gene: 4. The CDR3 loop is CASRPGQDNQPQHF. Here the CDR3 DNA reads TGTGCCAGCAGACCGGGACAGGACAATCAGCCCCAGCATTTT.

V and J are TRBV29-1 and TRBJ2-7, with D possibly being TRBD1 (5 bases). The germline V gene has CDR1 SQVTM and CDR2 ANQGSEA. This CDR3 spans 13 amino acids. With 7 bases removed from V and 0 bases from J, the gap between germline ends came to 13 bases. CDR3 bases: TGCAGCGCTCAGGGTGTGGGCTCCTACGAGCAGTACTTC. Amino acids: CSAQGVGSYEQYF.

The table lists this clonotype with many counts. V is TRBV5-6 and J is TRBJ1-5, with D perhaps matching TRBD1 (5 bases). This CDR3 has 15 amino acids. From germline, CDR1 is SGHDT and CDR2 YYEEEE. V lost 0 bases to trimming and J lost 5 bases, with 12 bases between them. The CDR3 DNA sequence: TGTGCCAGCAGCTTGGTCGGCAGGGAAGATCAGCCCCAGCATTTT. Translated, it gives CASSLVGREDQPQHF.

This clonotype has at least ten counts. CDR3 residues: CASSYRLQEAFF. The CDR3 region has the DNA TGTGCCAGCAGTTACCGATTGCAGGAAGCTTTCTTT. J is TRBJ1-1 and V is TRBV6-6; D gene unclear. This CDR3 comprises 12 residues. Germline lookup yields CDR1 MNHNY and CDR2 SVGAGI (reference sequence). Trimming took 2 bases from V and 8 from J, leaving 9 bases between them.

This clonotype occurred many times. CDR3 protein: CASSVGSGQKYQETQYF. CDR3 sequence (DNA): TGTGCCAGCAGCGTAGGTTCGGGACAGAAGTACCAAGAGACCCAGTACTTC. The V and J genes are TRBV9 and TRBJ2-5; 7 nucleotides match TRBD1. Germline loops: CDR1 SGDLS, CDR2 YYNGEE. The V and J ends lost 0 bases and 0 bases, in that order; junction bases with no gene match: 8. The CDR3 contains 17 residues.

This clonotype was seen only a few times. V gene TRBV7-9 combines with J gene TRBJ2-3; D call uncertain. CDR1 and CDR2 from the germline V gene are SEHNR and FQNEAQ (reference sequence). V shed 5 bases and J shed 0 bases, with 6 bases lying between them. This CDR3 contains 13 residues. The CDR3 DNA reads TGTGCCAGCAGCACCGGAAGCACAGATACGCAGTATTTT. As protein: CASSTGSTDTQYF.

This clonotype appeared a few times. The chain uses TRBV5-6 and TRBJ1-3, with D unclear. The V end lost 0 bases, the J end lost 5 bases, and 3 bases lay between the germline ends. Germline V lookup: CDR1 SGHDT, CDR2 YYEEEE. This CDR3 has 12 amino acids. The chain's CDR3 is CASSLERNTIYF. CDR3 nucleotide sequence: TGTGCCAGCAGCTTGGAGAGAAACACCATATATTTT.

This clonotype has ten or more counts. The rearrangement joins TRBV4-3 to TRBJ2-2; unclear D gene. V was trimmed by 1 base and J by 6 bases, leaving 3 bases between them. The germline gives CDR1 LGHNA, CDR2 YSLEER. The CDR3 length is 12 residues. Written as DNA, the CDR3 is TGCGCCAGCAGCCAAGTTTCCGGGGAGCTGTTTTTT. Translated: CASSQVSGELFF.

This clonotype was seen repeatedly, ten times or more. The rearrangement joins TRBV12-3 or TRBV12-4 to TRBJ2-2, with TRBD1 as a possible D gene (6 bases). Trimming cost V 5 bases and J 6 bases, with 16 bases left between them. The CDR3 is 15 amino acids. Here the CDR3 reads CASSPPRQAAGELFF. The CDR3 DNA is TGTGCCAGCAGTCCCCCCCGACAGGCGGCCGGGGAGCTGTTTTTT.

This clonotype was seen ten or more times. The rearrangement joins TRBV5-1 to TRBJ1-1, with 10 bases fitting TRBD1. The ends lost 5 bases at V and 5 bases at J; junction bases unmatched: 15. The CDR3 totals 17 residues. Germline assignment: CDR1 SGHRS and CDR2 YFSETQ. In nucleotides, the CDR3 is TGCGCCAGCAGTCGGGTAGGGACAGGGGCCTTGGTAACTGAAGCTTTCTTT. Its protein is CASSRVGTGALVTEAFF.

The chain has TRBV3-1 and TRBJ2-5; D uncertain. This CDR3 comprises 15 residues. Germline V gene sequence: CDR1 LGHDT, CDR2 YNNKEL (reference sequence). Trimming pared 4 bases from V and 5 bases from J, leaving 17 bases between. CDR3 sequence reads: CASSPTQTLQETQYF. The CDR3 DNA sequence: TGTGCCAGCAGCCCGACCCAGACTTTGCAGGAGACCCAGTACTTC.

This clonotype was seen at least ten times. CDR3 in DNA: TGTGCCAGCAGCGTAGAGGGACAAACTAATTCACCCCTCCACTTT. Protein: CASSVEGQTNSPLHF. The chain uses TRBV9 and TRBJ1-6; a weak D match, TRBD1 (6 bases). The CDR3 has 15 residues. Germline CDR1 and CDR2: SGDLS and YYNGEE. Trimming cost V 0 bases and J 6 bases, with 10 bases left between them. The variable domain in full, with the rest retrieved from reference TRBV9 and TRBJ1-6, is DSGVTQTPKHLITATGQRVTLRCSPRSGDLSVYWYQQSLDQGLQFLIQYYNGEERAKGNILERFSAQQFPDLHSELNLSSLELGDSALYFCASSVEGQTNSPLHFGNGTRLTVT.

This clonotype came up many times. The chain has TRBV7-9 and TRBJ1-4, with 7 bases aligning to TRBD1. This CDR3 has 15 amino acids. CDR1 SEHNR and CDR2 FQNEAQ come from the germline V gene (reference sequence). The trim removed 4 bases at V and 5 bases at J, leaving 7 bases unmatched. The DNA of the CDR3 is TGTGCCAGCAGCTCCCCGACAGGGACAAATGAAAAACTGTTTTTT. Its protein is CASSSPTGTNEKLFF. The full variable domain, completed using reference TRBV7-9 and TRBJ1-4, is DTGVSQNPRHKITKRGQNVTFRCDPISEHNRLYWYRQTLGQGPEFLTYFQNEAQLEKSRLLSDRFSAERPKGSFSTLEIQRTEQGDSAMYLCASSSPTGTNEKLFFGSGTQLSVL.

This clonotype was seen many times. The chain carries TRBV7-9 and TRBJ1-1; D uncertain. This CDR3 contains 13 residues. Trimming removed 1 base at V and 6 bases at J, with 9 bases between. Germline CDR1 reads SEHNR; CDR2 reads FQNEAQ (reference sequence). CDR3 coding DNA: TGTGCCAGCAGCTTAGGAGGGTTCGCTGAAGCTTTCTTT. Its translation: CASSLGGFAEAFF. The complete variable domain, with remaining parts taken from reference TRBV7-9 and TRBJ1-1, reads DTGVSQNPRHKITKRGQNVTFRCDPISEHNRLYWYRQTLGQGPEFLTYFQNEAQLEKSRLLSDRFSAERPKGSFSTLEIQRTEQGDSAMYLCASSLGGFAEAFFGQGTRLTVV.

This clonotype was counted many times. The chain employs TRBV12-3 or TRBV12-4 and TRBJ2-7, with 7 positions matching TRBD1. This CDR3 comprises 13 residues. V gave up 6 bases and J gave up 3 bases; unmatched junction bases: 5. CDR3 sequence (DNA): TGTGCCAGCAGCTTAAGACAGGGCTACGAGCAGTACTTC. This sequence encodes CASSLRQGYEQYF.

The J gene is TRBJ2-7, the V gene TRBV20-1; 10 nucleotides align to TRBD1. V gave up 4 bases and J gave up 7 bases; unmatched junction bases: 4. The V gene's germline CDR1 is DFQATT and CDR2 SNEGSKA (reference sequence). The CDR3 has 12 residues. The CDR3 is CSAKGTGEEQYF. The CDR3 DNA is TGCAGTGCTAAAGGGACAGGGGAGGAGCAGTACTTC.

This clonotype was seen many times. The genes are TRBV29-1 and TRBJ2-5, with D perhaps TRBD1 or TRBD2 (6 bases each). In germline, CDR1 is SQVTM, CDR2 ANQGSEA. This CDR3 is 14 amino acids long. Between the trimmed V and J ends, which lost 3 bases and 5 bases, there was a span of 16 bases. CDR3 sequence reads: CSVDWMRGRETQYF. The CDR3 coding sequence is TGCAGCGTTGATTGGATGAGGGGGAGGGAGACCCAGTACTTC. Complete variable domain (other parts from reference TRBV29-1 and TRBJ2-5): SAVISQKPSRDICQRGTSLTIQCQVDSQVTMMFWYRQQPGQSLTLIATANQGSEATYESGFVIDKFPISRPNLTFSTLTVSNMSPEDSSIYLCSVDWMRGRETQYFGPGTRLLVL.

The chain joins TRBV2 to TRBJ2-7; the D gene could be TRBD1 or TRBD2 (5 bases each). Trimming removed 6 bases from V and 2 bases from J, with 14 bases in between. Germline V gene sequence: CDR1 SNHLY, CDR2 FYNNEI. The CDR3 extends over 14 amino acids. The CDR3 nucleotides are TGTGCCAGCAGCCCGCTTGGGACCACCTACGAGCAGTACTTC. It is translated as CASSPLGTTYEQYF.

This clonotype was seen ten or more times. The chain recombines TRBV10-3 with TRBJ1-2, with a weak D call TRBD1 (5 bases). There are 13 residues in the CDR3. In germline, CDR1 is ENHRY, CDR2 SYGVKD. V was clipped by 0 bases and J by 6 bases, with 8 bases between them. DNA for the CDR3: TGTGCCATCAGTGAGTCAGGGGATAATGGCTACACCTTC. Residues: CAISESGDNGYTF.

This clonotype was found many times. The chain couples TRBV10-3 to TRBJ1-2; D may be TRBD1 (5 bases). The V gene lost 3 bases and the J gene lost 5 bases, with 19 bases spanning the gap. This CDR3 spans 16 amino acids. Per the germline V gene, CDR1 is ENHRY and CDR2 is SYGVKD. CDR3 nucleotides: TGTGCCATCAGTGATTCCGGGACCCCGAAAGGGTATGGCTACACCTTC. This translates into CAISDSGTPKGYGYTF.

The rearrangement links TRBV29-1 to TRBJ1-2; D ambiguous. V gave up 4 bases and J gave up 7 bases, with 19 bases separating them. CDR3 length: 14 residues. Germline V gene data show CDR1 as SQVTM and CDR2 as ANQGSEA. The CDR3 spells CSVVQSGSTSGYTF. CDR3 sequence (DNA): TGCAGCGTTGTACAGTCTGGAAGTACCAGTGGCTACACCTTC.

The V gene is TRBV4-3, the J gene TRBJ2-5; D uncertain. CDR1 is LGHNA and CDR2 is YSLEER in the germline V gene. Trimming stripped 0 bases from V and 7 bases from J, with 12 bases between. The CDR3 spans 14 residues. CDR3 DNA sequence: TGCGCCAGCAGCCAAGATAGGTACGACGGGACCCAGTACTTC. Its translation: CASSQDRYDGTQYF.

The chain has TRBV7-2 and TRBJ2-7; D possibly corresponds to TRBD1 (6 bases). Germline CDR1 SGHTA, CDR2 FQGNSA. Trimming stripped 4 bases from V and 6 bases from J, with 16 bases between. CDR3 size: 14 residues. The CDR3 DNA sequence: TGTGCCAGCAGCTCCCTCACAGGGTTCCCCGAGCAGTACTTC. Protein product: CASSSLTGFPEQYF.